This TCR beta chain was identified in a study of STAT5B mutations in CD4+ large granular lymphocyte leukemia. Findings of the study overall: Compared with healthy controls (2/35), patient top clones favored TRBV06 (8/27). Data were not HLA-matched across samples.

Only one count was recorded for this clone. Antigen unknown. Original methodology: A productive frequency of 2.59 x 10-5 was the lowest detectable. TCRdb's copy holds only in-frame clones and misses some; the assay was immunoSEQ multiplex PCR. V and J calls and clone size are copied from that table; D and trimming were computed from the DNA. The sample lists around 31,000 clones, around 74% occurring once. V lost 4 bases and J lost 0, with 13 bases in between. CDR3 size: 16 residues. Per the germline V gene, CDR1 is LNHDA and CDR2 is SQIVND (reference sequence). Sequenced input: CD4+ T cells from blood buffy coats. The sequence came from a human donor in good health. This chain uses TRBV19 with TRBJ1-5; weak D call: TRBD1 (6 bases). The CDR3 DNA sequence: TGTGCCAGTAGTACCCGGACAGCTTATAGCAATCAGCCCCAGCATTTT. It specifies CASSTRTAYSNQPQHF.